The 2 T cell receptor beta chains below all came from one sample that was sequenced in a study of blood T cell dynamics during melanoma immunotherapy. Generated by immunoSEQ multiplex PCR, the TCRdb table keeps only in-frame clones and is missing some. This table has more than 10,000 clones, approximately 89% appearing once. This sample's time point: pre-treatment baseline. Sample: blood, taken from a patient treated with checkpoint blockade. All receptors derive from a human donor with melanoma.

This clone was counted once. J is TRBJ2-3 and V is TRBV4-3; D may be TRBD1 (5 bases). CDR1 and CDR2 from the germline V gene are LGHNA and YSLEER. This CDR3 contains 15 residues. The V gene lost 2 bases and the J gene lost 0 bases, with 9 bases spanning the gap. The CDR3 bases are TGCGCCAGCAGCCAACAGGGAATTAGCACAGATACGCAGTATTTT. Translated, it gives CASSQQGISTDTQYF.

The chain carries TRBV27 and TRBJ2-7; perhaps TRBD2 as D (7 bases). CDR3 size: 16 residues. CDR1 MNHEY and CDR2 SMNVEV come from the germline V gene (reference sequence). With 6 bases removed from V and 2 bases from J, the gap between germline ends came to 20 bases. CDR3 region: CASRFSSGGGAYEQYF. The CDR3 DNA sequence: TGTGCCAGCAGGTTTTCTAGCGGAGGGGGGGCCTACGAGCAGTACTTC.